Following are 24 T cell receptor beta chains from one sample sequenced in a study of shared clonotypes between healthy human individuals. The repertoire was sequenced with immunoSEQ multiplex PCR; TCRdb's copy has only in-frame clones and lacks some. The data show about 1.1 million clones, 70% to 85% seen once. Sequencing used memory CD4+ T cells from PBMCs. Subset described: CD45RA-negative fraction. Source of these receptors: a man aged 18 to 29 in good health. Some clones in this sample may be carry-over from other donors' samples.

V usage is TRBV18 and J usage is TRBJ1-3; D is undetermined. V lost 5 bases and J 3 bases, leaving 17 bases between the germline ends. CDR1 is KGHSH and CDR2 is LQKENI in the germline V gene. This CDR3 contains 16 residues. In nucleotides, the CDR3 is TGTGCCAGCTCAGATAGCCGCGAGGCGCGTGGAAACACCATATATTTT. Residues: CASSDSREARGNTIYF.

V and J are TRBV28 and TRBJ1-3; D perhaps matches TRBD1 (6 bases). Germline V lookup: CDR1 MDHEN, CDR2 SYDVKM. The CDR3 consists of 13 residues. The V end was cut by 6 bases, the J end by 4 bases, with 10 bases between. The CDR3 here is CASRKTGGNTIYF. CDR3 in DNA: TGTGCCAGCAGAAAAACAGGGGGAAACACCATATATTTT. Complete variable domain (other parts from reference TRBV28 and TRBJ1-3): DVKVTQSSRYLVKRTGEKVFLECVQDMDHENMFWYRQDPGLGLRLIYFSYDVKMKEKGDIPEGYSVSREKKERFSLILESASTNQTSMYLCASRKTGGNTIYFGEGSWLTVV.

The CDR3 loop is CASSLGQGAQVAHEQYF. CDR3 nucleotide sequence: TGTGCCAGCAGCCTCGGACAGGGGGCCCAGGTAGCCCACGAGCAGTACTTC. The V gene is TRBV13, the J gene TRBJ2-7; 11 bases match TRBD1. V was pared by 5 bases and J by 5 bases, with 14 bases of the junction left unmatched. Germline CDR1 and CDR2: PRHDT and FYEKMQ (reference sequence). The CDR3 has 17 amino acids.

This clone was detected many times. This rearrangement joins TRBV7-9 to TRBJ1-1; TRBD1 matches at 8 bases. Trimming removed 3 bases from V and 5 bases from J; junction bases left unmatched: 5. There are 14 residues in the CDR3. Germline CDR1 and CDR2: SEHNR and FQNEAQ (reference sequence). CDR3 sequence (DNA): TGTGCCAGCAGCTTCGGACAGGGAACTACTGAAGCTTTCTTT. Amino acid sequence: CASSFGQGTTEAFF.

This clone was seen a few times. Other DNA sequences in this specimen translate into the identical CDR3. The CDR3 sequence: CASKGQGASDTQYF. The CDR3 DNA reads TGCGCCAGCAAGGGACAGGGGGCTTCAGATACGCAGTATTTT. The chain combines TRBV5-1 with TRBJ2-3; TRBD1 matches at 12 bases. Germline V gene sequence: CDR1 SGHRS, CDR2 YFSETQ. V gave up 6 bases and J gave up 4 bases; unmatched junction bases: 3. CDR3 length: 14 residues.

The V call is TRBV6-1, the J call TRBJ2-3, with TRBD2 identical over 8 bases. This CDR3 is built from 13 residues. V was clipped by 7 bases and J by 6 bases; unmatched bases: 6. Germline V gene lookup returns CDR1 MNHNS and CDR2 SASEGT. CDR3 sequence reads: CASMAPGGDTQYF. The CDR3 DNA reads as TGTGCCAGCATGGCCCCGGGGGGGGATACGCAGTATTTT.

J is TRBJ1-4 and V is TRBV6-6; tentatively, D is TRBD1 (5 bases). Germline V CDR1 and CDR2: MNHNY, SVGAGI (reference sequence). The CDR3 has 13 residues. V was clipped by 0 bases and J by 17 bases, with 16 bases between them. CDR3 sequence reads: CASSYSETEGPFF. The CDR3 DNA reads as TGTGCCAGCAGTTACTCCGAGACAGAGGGCCCATTTTTT.

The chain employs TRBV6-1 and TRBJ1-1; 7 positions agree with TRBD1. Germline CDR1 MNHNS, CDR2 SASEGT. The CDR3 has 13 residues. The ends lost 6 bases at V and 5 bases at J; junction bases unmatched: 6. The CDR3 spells CASRAGGGTEAFF. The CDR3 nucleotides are TGTGCCAGCAGGGCAGGGGGGGGAACTGAAGCTTTCTTT.

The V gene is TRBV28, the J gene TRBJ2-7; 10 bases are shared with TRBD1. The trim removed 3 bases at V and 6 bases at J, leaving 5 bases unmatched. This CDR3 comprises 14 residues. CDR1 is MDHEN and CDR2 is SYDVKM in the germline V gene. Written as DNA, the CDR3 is TGTGCCAGCAGTTTCCCCGGGACAGGGGTCGAGCAGTACTTC. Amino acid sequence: CASSFPGTGVEQYF. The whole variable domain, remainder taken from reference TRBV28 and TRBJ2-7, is DVKVTQSSRYLVKRTGEKVFLECVQDMDHENMFWYRQDPGLGLRLIYFSYDVKMKEKGDIPEGYSVSREKKERFSLILESASTNQTSMYLCASSFPGTGVEQYFGPGTRLTVT.

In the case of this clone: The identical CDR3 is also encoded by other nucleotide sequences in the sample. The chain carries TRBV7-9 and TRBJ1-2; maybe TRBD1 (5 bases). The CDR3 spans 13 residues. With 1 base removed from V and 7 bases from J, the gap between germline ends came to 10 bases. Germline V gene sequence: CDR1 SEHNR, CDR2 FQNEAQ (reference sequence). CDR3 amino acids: CASSLGQGPGYTF. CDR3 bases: TGTGCCAGCAGCTTAGGCCAGGGCCCTGGCTACACCTTC.

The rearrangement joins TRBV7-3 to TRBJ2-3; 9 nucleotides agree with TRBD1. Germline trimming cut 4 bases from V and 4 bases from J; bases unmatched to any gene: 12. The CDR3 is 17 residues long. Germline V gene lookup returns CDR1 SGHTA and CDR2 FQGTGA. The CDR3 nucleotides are TGTGCCAGCAGCTCCGACGGACAGGGGAGGAGGTCAGATACGCAGTATTTT. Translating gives CASSSDGQGRRSDTQYF.

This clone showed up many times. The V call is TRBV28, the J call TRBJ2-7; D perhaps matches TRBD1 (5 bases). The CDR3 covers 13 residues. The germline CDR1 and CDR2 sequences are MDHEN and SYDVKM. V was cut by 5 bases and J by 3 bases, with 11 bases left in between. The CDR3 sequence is CASSRGSLYEQYF. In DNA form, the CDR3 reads TGTGCCAGCAGTAGGGGCTCCCTCTACGAGCAGTACTTC. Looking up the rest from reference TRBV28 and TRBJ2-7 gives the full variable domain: DVKVTQSSRYLVKRTGEKVFLECVQDMDHENMFWYRQDPGLGLRLIYFSYDVKMKEKGDIPEGYSVSREKKERFSLILESASTNQTSMYLCASSRGSLYEQYFGPGTRLTVT.

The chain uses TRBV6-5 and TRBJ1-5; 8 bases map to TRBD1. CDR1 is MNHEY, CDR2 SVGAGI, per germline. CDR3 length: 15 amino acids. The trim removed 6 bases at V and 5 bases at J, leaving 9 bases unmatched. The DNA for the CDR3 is TGTGCCAGCAGACCCCAGGGGGCTGGGGATCAGCCCCAGCATTTT. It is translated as CASRPQGAGDQPQHF.

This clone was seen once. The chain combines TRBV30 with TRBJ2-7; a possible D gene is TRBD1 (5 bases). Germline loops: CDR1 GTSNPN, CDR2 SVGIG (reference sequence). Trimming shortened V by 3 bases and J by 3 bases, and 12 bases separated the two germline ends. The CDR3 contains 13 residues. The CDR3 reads CAWSLDQGYEQYF. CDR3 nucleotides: TGTGCCTGGAGCCTCGATCAGGGCTACGAGCAGTACTTC.

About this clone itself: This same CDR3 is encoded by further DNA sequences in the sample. CDR3 loop: CSARPYNEQFF. Here the CDR3 DNA reads TGCAGTGCTCGCCCCTACAATGAGCAGTTCTTC. This sequence joins TRBV20-1 and TRBJ2-1; D gene unclear. Between the trimmed V and J ends, which lost 5 bases and 2 bases, there was a span of 4 bases. From germline, CDR1 is DFQATT and CDR2 SNEGSKA (reference sequence). This CDR3 contains 11 residues.

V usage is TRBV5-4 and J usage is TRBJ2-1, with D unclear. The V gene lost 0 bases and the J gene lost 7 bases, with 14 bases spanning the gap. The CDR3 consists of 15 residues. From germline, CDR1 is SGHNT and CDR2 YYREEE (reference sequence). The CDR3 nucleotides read TGTGCCAGCAGCTTGGCCGCGACGGGTTGGAATGAGCAGTTCTTC. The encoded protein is CASSLAATGWNEQFF.

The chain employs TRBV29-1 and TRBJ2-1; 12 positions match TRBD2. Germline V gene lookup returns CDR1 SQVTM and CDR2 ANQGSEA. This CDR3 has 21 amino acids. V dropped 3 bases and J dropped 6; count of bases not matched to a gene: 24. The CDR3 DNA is TGCAGCGTTGAGTCCGCGAAGTCACGACTAGCGGGAGTTATAGGGTTCAATGAGCAGTTCTTC. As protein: CSVESAKSRLAGVIGFNEQFF.

As DNA, the CDR3 is TGTGCCAGCAGTGAAGGGGCGGGAGTGGGTACGCAGTATTTT. Translated: CASSEGAGVGTQYF. The V and J genes are TRBV6-1 and TRBJ2-3, with TRBD2 identical over 7 bases. There are 14 residues in the CDR3. Germline lookup yields CDR1 MNHNS and CDR2 SASEGT. The J segment lost 8 bases and the V segment lost 1 base, leaving 6 bases of the junction unmatched.

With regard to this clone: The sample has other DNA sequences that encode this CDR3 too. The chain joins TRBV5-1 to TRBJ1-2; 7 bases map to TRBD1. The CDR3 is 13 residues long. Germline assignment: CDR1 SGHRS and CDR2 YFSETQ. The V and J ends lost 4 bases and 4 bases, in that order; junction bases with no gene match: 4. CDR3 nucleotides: TGCGCCAGCAGCCTAGGGGGCGTCTATGGCTACACCTTC. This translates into CASSLGGVYGYTF.

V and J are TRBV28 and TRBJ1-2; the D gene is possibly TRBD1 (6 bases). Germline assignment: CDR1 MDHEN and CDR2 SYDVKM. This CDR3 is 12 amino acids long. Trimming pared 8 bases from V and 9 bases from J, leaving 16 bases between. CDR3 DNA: TGTGCCAGCGGGACTACAGGGCCCCGCTACACCTTC. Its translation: CASGTTGPRYTF.

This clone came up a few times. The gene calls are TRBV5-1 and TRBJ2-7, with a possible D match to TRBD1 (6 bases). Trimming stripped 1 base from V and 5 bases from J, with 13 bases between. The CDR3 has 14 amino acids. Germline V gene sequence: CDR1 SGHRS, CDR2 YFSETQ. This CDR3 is CASSLTGSGNEQYF. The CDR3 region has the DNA TGCGCCAGCAGCTTGACAGGGTCCGGTAACGAGCAGTACTTC. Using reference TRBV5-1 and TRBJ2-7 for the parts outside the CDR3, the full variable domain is KAGVTQTPRYLIKTRGQQVTLSCSPISGHRSVSWYQQTPGQGLQFLFEYFSETQRNKGNFPGRFSGRQFSNSRSEMNVSTLELGDSALYLCASSLTGSGNEQYFGPGTRLTVT.

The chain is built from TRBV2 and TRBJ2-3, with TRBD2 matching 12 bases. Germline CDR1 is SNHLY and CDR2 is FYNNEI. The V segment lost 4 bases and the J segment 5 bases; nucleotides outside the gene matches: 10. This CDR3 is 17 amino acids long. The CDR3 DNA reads TGTGCCAGCAGTGGGGCTAGCGGGAGGGCGGCTGGAGATACGCAGTATTTT. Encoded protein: CASSGASGRAAGDTQYF.

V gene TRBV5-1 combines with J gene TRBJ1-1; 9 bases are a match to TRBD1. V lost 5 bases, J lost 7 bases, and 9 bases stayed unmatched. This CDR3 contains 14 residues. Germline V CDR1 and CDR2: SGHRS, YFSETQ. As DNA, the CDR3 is TGCGCCAGCAGAGCCACAGGGGGCGTATATGAAGCTTTCTTT. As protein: CASRATGGVYEAFF.

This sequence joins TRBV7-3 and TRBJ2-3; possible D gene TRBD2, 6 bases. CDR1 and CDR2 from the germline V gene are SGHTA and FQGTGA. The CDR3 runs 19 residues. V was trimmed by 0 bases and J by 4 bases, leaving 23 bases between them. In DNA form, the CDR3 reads TGTGCCAGCAGCTTAACAACCAGACCGCGGGACGACGGGGCAGATACGCAGTATTTT. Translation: CASSLTTRPRDDGADTQYF.